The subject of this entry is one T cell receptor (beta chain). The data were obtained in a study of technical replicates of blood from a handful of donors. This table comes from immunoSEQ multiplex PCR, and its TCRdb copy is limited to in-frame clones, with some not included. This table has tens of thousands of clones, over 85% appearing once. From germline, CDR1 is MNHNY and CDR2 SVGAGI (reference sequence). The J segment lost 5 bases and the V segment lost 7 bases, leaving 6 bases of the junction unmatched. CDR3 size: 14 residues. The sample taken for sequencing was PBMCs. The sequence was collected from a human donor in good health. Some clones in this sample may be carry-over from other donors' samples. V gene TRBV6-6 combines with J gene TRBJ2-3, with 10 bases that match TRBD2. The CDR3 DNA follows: TGTGCCAGCAATGAGCGGGGGGGGTTAGATACGCAGTATTTT. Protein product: CASNERGGLDTQYF.